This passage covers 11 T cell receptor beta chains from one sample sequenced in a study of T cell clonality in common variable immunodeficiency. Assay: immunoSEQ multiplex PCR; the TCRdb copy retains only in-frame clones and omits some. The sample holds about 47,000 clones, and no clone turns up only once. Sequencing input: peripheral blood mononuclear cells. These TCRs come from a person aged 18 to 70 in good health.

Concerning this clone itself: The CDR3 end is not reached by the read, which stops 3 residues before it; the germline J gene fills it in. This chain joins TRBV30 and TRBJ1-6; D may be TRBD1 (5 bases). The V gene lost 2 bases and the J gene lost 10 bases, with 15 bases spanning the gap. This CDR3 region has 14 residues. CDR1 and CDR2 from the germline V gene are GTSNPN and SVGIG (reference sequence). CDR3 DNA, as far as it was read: TGTGCCTGGAGTCACCGGGGGGAGATCTCACCC. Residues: CAWSHRGEISP. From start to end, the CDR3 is CAWSHRGEISPLHF.

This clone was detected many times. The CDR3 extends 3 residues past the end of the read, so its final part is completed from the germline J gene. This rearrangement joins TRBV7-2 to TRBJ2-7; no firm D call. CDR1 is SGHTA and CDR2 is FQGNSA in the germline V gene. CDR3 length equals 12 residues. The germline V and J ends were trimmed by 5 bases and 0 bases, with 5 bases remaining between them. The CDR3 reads CASSPYSYEQYF. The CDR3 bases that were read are TGTGCCAGCAGCCCTTACTCCTACGAG.

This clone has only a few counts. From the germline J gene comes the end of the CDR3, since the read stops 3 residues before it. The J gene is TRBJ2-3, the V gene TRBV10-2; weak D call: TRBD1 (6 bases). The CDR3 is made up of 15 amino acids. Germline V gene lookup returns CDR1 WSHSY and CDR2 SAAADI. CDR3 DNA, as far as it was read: TGCGCCAGCAGTATAACCTCCGGGACAAGGGAGACG. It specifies CASSITSGTRET. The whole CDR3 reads CASSITSGTRETQYF.

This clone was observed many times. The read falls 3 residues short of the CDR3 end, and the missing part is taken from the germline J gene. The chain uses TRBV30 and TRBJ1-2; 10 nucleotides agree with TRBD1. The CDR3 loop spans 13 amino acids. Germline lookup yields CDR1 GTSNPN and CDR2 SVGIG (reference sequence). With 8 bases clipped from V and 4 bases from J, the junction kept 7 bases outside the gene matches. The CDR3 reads CARGTGVRYGYTF. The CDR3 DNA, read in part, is TGTGCCCGGGGGACAGGGGTGCGCTATGGC.

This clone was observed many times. The CDR3 bases that were read are TGTGCCAGCAGCCTTGAGGCTGGGACAGCTAATTCACCG. It translates to CASSLEAGTANSP. The CDR3 in its entirety is CASSLEAGTANSPLFF. The V gene is TRBV4-2, the J gene TRBJ2-2, with 7 nucleotides matching TRBD1. The CDR3 extends 3 residues past the end of the read, so its final part is completed from the germline J gene. The CDR3 runs to 16 residues. Germline values: CDR1 LGHNA, CDR2 YNFKEQ.

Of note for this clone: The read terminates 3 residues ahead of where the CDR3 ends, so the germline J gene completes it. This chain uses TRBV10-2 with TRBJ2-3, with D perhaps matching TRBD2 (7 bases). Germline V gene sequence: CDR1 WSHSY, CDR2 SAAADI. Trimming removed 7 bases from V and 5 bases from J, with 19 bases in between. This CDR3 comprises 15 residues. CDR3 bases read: TGCGCCAGCACCCCCCTGGGGGGGCGAGAAGATACG. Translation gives CASTPLGGREDT. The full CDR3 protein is CASTPLGGREDTQYF.

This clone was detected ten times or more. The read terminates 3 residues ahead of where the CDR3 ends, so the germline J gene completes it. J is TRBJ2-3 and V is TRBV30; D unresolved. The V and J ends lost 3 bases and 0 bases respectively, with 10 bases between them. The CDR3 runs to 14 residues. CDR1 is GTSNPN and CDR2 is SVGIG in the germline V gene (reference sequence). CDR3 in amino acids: CAWRRRLSTDTQYF. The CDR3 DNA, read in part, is TGTGCCTGGAGAAGGCGGCTTAGCACAGATACG.

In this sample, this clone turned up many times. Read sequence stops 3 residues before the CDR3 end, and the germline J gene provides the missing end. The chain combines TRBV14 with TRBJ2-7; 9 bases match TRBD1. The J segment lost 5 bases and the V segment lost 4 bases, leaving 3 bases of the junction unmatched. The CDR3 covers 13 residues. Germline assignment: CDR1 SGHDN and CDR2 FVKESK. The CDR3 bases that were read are TGTGCCAGCAGCCGGGACAGGGTCAACGAG. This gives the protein CASSRDRVNE. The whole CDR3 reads CASSRDRVNEQYF.

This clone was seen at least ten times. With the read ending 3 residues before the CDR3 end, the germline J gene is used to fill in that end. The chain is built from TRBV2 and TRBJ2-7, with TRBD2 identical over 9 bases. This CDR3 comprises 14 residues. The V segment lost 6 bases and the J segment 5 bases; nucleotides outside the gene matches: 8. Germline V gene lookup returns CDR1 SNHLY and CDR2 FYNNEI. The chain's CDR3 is CASRASGDGDEQYF. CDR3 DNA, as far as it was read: TGTGCCAGCAGGGCTAGCGGGGATGGGGACGAG.

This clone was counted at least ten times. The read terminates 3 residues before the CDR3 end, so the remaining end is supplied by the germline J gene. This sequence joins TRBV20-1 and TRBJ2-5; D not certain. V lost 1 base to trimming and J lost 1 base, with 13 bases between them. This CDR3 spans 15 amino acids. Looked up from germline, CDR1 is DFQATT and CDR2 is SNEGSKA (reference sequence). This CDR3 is CSARVGASIQETQYF. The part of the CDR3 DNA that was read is TGCAGTGCTAGAGTGGGCGCTTCTATCCAAGAGACC.

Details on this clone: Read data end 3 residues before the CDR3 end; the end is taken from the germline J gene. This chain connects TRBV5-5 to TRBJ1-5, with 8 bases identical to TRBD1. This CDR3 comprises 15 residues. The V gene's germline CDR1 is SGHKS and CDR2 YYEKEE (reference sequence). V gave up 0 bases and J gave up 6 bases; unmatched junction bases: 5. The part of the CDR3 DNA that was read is TGTGCCAGCAGCTTGGAAGCAGGGGGCGGTCAGCCC. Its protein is CASSLEAGGGQP. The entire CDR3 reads CASSLEAGGGQPQHF.